This T cell receptor (beta chain) was captured by sequencing in a study of T cell changes during pregnancy in multiple sclerosis. The data were produced by immunoSEQ multiplex PCR, yet TCRdb's version contains in-frame clones alone and is incomplete. The data show tens of thousands of clones, over 75% seen once. The CDR3 has 11 residues. CDR1 SEHNR and CDR2 FQNEAQ come from the germline V gene (reference sequence). The V and J ends lost 1 base and 6 bases respectively, with 4 bases between them. This receptor was obtained from a female donor with multiple sclerosis, enrolled in a pregnancy study. Sequencing was performed on CD8+ T cells from peripheral blood mononuclear cells, taken in the third trimester of pregnancy. The rearrangement uses TRBV7-9 and TRBJ2-7; the D is unclear. The CDR3 DNA reads as TGTGCCAGCAGCTTAGACGGCGAGCAGTACTTC. It translates to CASSLDGEQYF.